This T cell receptor beta chain came from a study of cytomegalovirus exposure and HLA in healthy donors. Points from the study as a whole: Highest at DRB1 and lowest at HLA-C, TCR association rates differed among HLA loci in a later analysis.

Concerning this clone itself: Its target is unknown.

V was trimmed by 8 bases and J by 5 bases, leaving 18 bases between them. The CDR3 spans 13 residues. Germline-derived CDR1 and CDR2 are GTSNPN and SVGIG (reference sequence). The PCR was carried out with 60 Vbeta primers and 13 Jbeta primers. TCRdb's copy holds only in-frame clones and misses some; the assay was immunoSEQ multiplex PCR. This table holds 80,000 to 90,000 clones, approximately 80% found once. Sequencing was carried out using PBMCs. The rearrangement joins TRBV30 to TRBJ2-5, with D possibly matching TRBD2 (5 bases). This sequence originates from a woman in her twenties or thirties in good health and CMV-seronegative. This CDR3 is CAAESGMGETQYF. CDR3 sequence (DNA): TGTGCCGCCGAAAGCGGCATGGGTGAGACCCAGTACTTC.